Following are 4 T cell receptor beta chains from one sample sequenced in a study of beta chain features in type 1 diabetes. Expressed TCRB transcripts were sequenced because the isolated RNA had all been reverse transcribed beforehand. The method was immunoSEQ multiplex PCR; TCRdb's version includes in-frame clones alone and lacks a portion of them. The data contain about 930,000 clones, about a sixth of them singletons. The sequencing input was naive CD4+ T cells from blood. The origin of the receptors is a woman younger than 30 in good health.

V usage is TRBV27 and J usage is TRBJ2-7; TRBD1 aligns across 7 bases. Looked up from germline, CDR1 is MNHEY and CDR2 is SMNVEV (reference sequence). The CDR3 spans 13 residues. J gave up 1 base and V 6 bases, and 3 bases lay outside the gene matches. The CDR3 region is CASSETGSYEQYF. CDR3 bases: TGTGCCAGCAGCGAGACAGGGTCCTACGAGCAGTACTTC.

The rearrangement joins TRBV7-9 to TRBJ1-1, with TRBD1 matching over 8 bases. V gave up 2 bases and J gave up 3 bases; unmatched junction bases: 5. The CDR3 spans 15 residues. Germline V gene sequence: CDR1 SEHNR, CDR2 FQNEAQ (reference sequence). The CDR3 spells CASSLKGQADTEAFF. DNA for the CDR3: TGTGCCAGCAGCTTAAAGGGACAGGCTGACACTGAAGCTTTCTTT.

The chain uses TRBV7-3 and TRBJ2-7, with D perhaps given as TRBD1 or TRBD2 (5 bases each). In germline, CDR1 is SGHTA, CDR2 FQGTGA. This CDR3 comprises 14 residues. V lost 5 bases to trimming and J lost 4 bases, with 15 bases between them. Written as DNA, the CDR3 is TGTGCCAGCAGCCCTCACCACGGGGCGTACGAGCAGTACTTC. Protein product: CASSPHHGAYEQYF.

This clone was counted between two and nine times. The V call is TRBV28, the J call TRBJ1-2; D unresolved. Germline V gene sequence: CDR1 MDHEN, CDR2 SYDVKM. The V end lost 3 bases, the J end lost 8 bases, and 13 bases lay between the germline ends. The CDR3 extends over 13 amino acids. CDR3 protein: CASSFLHSAGYTF. In DNA, the CDR3 is TGTGCCAGCAGTTTTCTTCACAGCGCCGGCTACACCTTC.